The rows below give T cell receptor beta chains drawn from one sample of a study of siplizumab effects on memory and regulatory T cells. Sequencing was performed with immunoSEQ multiplex PCR; in TCRdb, only in-frame clones are kept and a portion is missing. The profile shows over 100,000 clones, about 90% of them singletons. Material for sequencing was CD4+ T cells sorted from blood. The origin of the receptors is a human donor in good health. Both conserved end residues are part of each CDR3. Each record gives: clone size, D gene, V gene, J gene, CDR3 protein, CDR3 DNA. A D gene is named only where the DNA matches it firmly. Only some rows state a clone size, as once, few, many or a class for expanded clones.

NA,TRBD1,TRBV29-1,TRBJ1-2,CSVEGDGTGDYTF,TGCAGCGTTGAAGGCGACGGGACAGGCGACTACACCTTC
NA,NA,TRBV5-6,TRBJ2-7,CASSLAAQFGLEQHF,TGTGCCAGCAGCTTGGCCGCCCAATTCGGATTGGAGCAGCACTTC
NA,TRBD1,TRBV7-6,TRBJ1-1,CASQNPPGGAFF,TGTGCCAGCCAGAACCCTCCAGGGGGAGCTTTCTTT
NA,TRBD2,TRBV30,TRBJ2-7,CAWNPGLAGPSYEQYF,TGTGCCTGGAACCCCGGACTAGCGGGACCCTCCTACGAGCAGTACTTC
NA,NA,TRBV6-6,TRBJ2-1,CASTLGLTNEQFF,TGTGCCAGCACCCTCGGACTGACCAATGAGCAGTTCTTC
NA,TRBD2,TRBV4-2,TRBJ2-1,CASSQGLAGFQTNNEQFF,TGTGCCAGCAGCCAGGGTCTAGCGGGTTTCCAGACGAACAATGAGCAGTTCTTC
NA,TRBD2,TRBV6-5,TRBJ2-3,CASSYSPMTSGTQYF,TGTGCCAGCAGTTACTCGCCTATGACTAGCGGCACGCAGTATTTT
NA,NA,TRBV19,TRBJ1-1,CATHTGTEAFF,TGTGCCACTCACACGGGCACTGAAGCTTTCTTT
NA,TRBD2,TRBV30,TRBJ2-7,CAWSVIRSGGYEQYF,TGTGCCTGGAGTGTAATTCGTTCGGGGGGATACGAGCAGTACTTC
NA,NA,TRBV30,TRBJ1-5,CAWSVQGGQPQHF,TGTGCCTGGAGTGTGCAGGGAGGTCAGCCCCAGCATTTT
NA,NA,TRBV28,TRBJ1-5,CASSLRAPYQPQHF,TGTGCCAGCAGTTTAAGAGCACCGTATCAGCCCCAGCATTTT
NA,NA,TRBV7-6,TRBJ2-1,CASAEEVRSEQFF,TGTGCATCCGCTGAGGAGGTGCGGAGTGAGCAGTTCTTC
NA,TRBD2,TRBV6-8,TRBJ2-2,CAIREVRTGELFF,TGTGCCATACGGGAGGTGCGGACCGGGGAGCTGTTTTTT
NA,TRBD2,TRBV5-5,TRBJ2-7,CASSWGLAGGAYEQYF,TGTGCCAGCAGCTGGGGACTAGCGGGAGGGGCCTACGAGCAGTACTTC
NA,TRBD1,TRBV7-9,TRBJ2-3,CASSPGQGARSDTQYF,TGTGCCAGCAGCCCTGGACAGGGGGCGCGTTCAGATACGCAGTATTTT
NA,NA,TRBV2,TRBJ1-5,CASSVGGATGGRPQHF,TGTGCCAGCAGTGTCGGGGGAGCGACGGGAGGCCGGCCCCAGCATTTT
NA,NA,TRBV7-3,TRBJ2-7,CASSLGLGAYEQYF,TGTGCCAGCAGTCTGGGACTGGGGGCCTACGAGCAGTACTTC
NA,TRBD1,TRBV28,TRBJ2-4,CASGQGGQNIQYF,TGTGCCAGCGGACAGGGGGGACAAAACATTCAGTACTTC
NA,NA,TRBV6-1,TRBJ1-2,CASTRAQVYGYTF,TGTGCCAGCACTCGAGCTCAGGTCTATGGCTACACCTTC
NA,NA,TRBV19,TRBJ2-1,CASRPRSSNEQFF,TGTGCCAGTAGGCCCCGTTCTAGCAATGAGCAGTTCTTC
NA,TRBD2,TRBV6-6,TRBJ2-7,CASSLTSGTYEQYF,TGTGCCAGCAGTTTGACTAGCGGGACTTACGAGCAGTACTTC
NA,NA,TRBV21-1,TRBJ2-5,CASSEKPGTGRETQYF,TGTGCCAGCAGCGAAAAACCAGGGACAGGGCGAGAGACCCAGTACTTC
NA,NA,TRBV5-6,TRBJ2-2,CASSLGPRGGELFF,TGTGCCAGCAGCCTTGGGCCTCGGGGCGGGGAGCTGTTTTTT
NA,TRBD1,TRBV19,TRBJ2-7,CASSPGDSSSYEQYF,TGTGCCAGTAGTCCAGGGGACAGTAGCTCCTACGAGCAGTACTTC
NA,NA,TRBV5-6,TRBJ1-1,CASSERPGTLSEAFF,TGTGCCAGCAGCGAACGACCCGGGACACTAAGCGAAGCTTTCTTT
few,TRBD2,TRBV5-1,TRBJ2-5,CASSLDGLVKETQYF,TGCGCCAGCAGCTTGGACGGACTAGTAAAAGAGACCCAGTACTTC